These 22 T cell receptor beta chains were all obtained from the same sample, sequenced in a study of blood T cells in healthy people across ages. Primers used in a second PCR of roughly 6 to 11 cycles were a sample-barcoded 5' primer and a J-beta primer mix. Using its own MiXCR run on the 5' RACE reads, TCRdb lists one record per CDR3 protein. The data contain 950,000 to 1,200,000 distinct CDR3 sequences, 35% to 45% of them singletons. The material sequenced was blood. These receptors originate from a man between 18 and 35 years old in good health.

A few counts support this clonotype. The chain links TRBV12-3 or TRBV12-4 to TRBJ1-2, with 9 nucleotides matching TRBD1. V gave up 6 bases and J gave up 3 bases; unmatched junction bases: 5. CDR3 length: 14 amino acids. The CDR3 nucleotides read TGTGCCAGCAGCAACGGGGACAGGGACTATGGCTACACCTTC. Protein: CASSNGDRDYGYTF.

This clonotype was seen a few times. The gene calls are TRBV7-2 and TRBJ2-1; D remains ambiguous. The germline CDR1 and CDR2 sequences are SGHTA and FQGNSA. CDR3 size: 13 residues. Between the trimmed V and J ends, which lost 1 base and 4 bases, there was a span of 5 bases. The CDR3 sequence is CASSLVTYNEQFF. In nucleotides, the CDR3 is TGTGCCAGCAGCTTAGTAACTTACAATGAGCAGTTCTTC.

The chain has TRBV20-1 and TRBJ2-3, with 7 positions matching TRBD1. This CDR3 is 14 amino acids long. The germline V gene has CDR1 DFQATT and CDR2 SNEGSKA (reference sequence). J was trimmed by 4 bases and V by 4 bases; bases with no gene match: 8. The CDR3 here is CSATTGVGADTQYF. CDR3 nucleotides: TGCAGTGCTACAACAGGGGTTGGCGCAGATACGCAGTATTTT.

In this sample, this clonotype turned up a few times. The CDR3 region has the DNA TGTGCCAGCAGCCAAATGGGGAGAGAGACCCAGTACTTC. It translates to CASSQMGRETQYF. The rearrangement uses TRBV14 and TRBJ2-5, with a possible D match to TRBD2 (5 bases). CDR3 length equals 13 residues. The V gene's germline CDR1 is SGHDN and CDR2 FVKESK. Between the trimmed V and J ends, which lost 2 bases and 4 bases, there was a span of 8 bases.

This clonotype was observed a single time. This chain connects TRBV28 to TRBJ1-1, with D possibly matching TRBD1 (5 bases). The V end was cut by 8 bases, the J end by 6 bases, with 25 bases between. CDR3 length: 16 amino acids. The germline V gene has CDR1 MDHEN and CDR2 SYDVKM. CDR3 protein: CASGLEGTVGTSEAFF. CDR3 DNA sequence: TGTGCCAGCGGATTAGAGGGGACCGTCGGCACTTCTGAAGCTTTCTTT.

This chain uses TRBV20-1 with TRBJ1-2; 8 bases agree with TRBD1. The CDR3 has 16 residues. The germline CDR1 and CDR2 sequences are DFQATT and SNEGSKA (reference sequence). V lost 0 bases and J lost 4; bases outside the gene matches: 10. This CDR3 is CSARDPNRTGSYGYTF. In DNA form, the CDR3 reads TGCAGTGCTAGAGACCCCAATAGGACAGGGAGCTATGGCTACACCTTC.

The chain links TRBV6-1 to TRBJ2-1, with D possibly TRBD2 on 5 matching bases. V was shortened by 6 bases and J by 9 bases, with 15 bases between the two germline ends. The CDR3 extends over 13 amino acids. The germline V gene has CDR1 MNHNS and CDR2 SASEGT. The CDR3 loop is CASREASLGEQFF. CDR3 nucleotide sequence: TGTGCCAGCAGGGAGGCTAGCTTAGGTGAGCAGTTCTTC.

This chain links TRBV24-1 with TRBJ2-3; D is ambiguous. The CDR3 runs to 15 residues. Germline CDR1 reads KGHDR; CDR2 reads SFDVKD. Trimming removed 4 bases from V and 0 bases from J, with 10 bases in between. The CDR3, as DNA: TGTGCCACCAGTGACCGAACGGACAGCACAGATACGCAGTATTTT. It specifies CATSDRTDSTDTQYF.

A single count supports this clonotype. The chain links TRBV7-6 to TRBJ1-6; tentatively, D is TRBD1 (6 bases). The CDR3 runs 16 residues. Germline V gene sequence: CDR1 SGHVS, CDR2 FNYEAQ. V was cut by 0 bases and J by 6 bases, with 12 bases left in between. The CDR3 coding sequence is TGTGCCAGCAGCTTAGCGGGGGCCGGGGCTAATTCACCCCTCCACTTT. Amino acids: CASSLAGAGANSPLHF.

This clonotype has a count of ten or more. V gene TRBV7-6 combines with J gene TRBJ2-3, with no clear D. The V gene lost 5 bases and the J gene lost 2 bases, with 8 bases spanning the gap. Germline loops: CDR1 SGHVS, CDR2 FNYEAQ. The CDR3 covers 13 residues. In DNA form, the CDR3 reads TGTGCCAGCAGCCCCAGAGACACAGATACGCAGTATTTT. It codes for CASSPRDTDTQYF.

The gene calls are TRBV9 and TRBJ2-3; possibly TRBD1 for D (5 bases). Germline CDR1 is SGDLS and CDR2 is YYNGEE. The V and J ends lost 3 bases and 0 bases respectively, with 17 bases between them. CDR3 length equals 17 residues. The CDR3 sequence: CASSAHPDRLSTDTQYF. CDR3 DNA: TGTGCCAGCAGCGCCCACCCTGACAGATTAAGCACAGATACGCAGTATTTT.

CDR3 sequence reads: CASRLIRQGGFYNQPQHF. In nucleotides, the CDR3 is TGTGCCAGCCGCCTCATTCGACAGGGGGGTTTTTACAATCAGCCCCAGCATTTT. The genes are TRBV21-1 and TRBJ1-5; TRBD1 was called by the table and not checked on the DNA. TRBV21-1 is deemed a pseudogene. This CDR3 comprises 18 residues.

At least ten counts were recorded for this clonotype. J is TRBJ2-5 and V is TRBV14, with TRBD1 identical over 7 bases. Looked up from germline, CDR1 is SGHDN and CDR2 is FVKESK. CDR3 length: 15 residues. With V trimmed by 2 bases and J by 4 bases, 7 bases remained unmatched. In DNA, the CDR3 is TGTGCCAGCAGCCAACTGACAGGGTATGGAGAGACCCAGTACTTC. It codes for CASSQLTGYGETQYF.

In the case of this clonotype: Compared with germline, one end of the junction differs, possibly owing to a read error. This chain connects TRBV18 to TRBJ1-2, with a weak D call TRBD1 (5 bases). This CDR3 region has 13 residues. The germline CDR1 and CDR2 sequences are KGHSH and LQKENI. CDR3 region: CASAPEQDYGYTF. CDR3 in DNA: TGTGCCAGCGCACCAGAACAGGACTATGGCTACACCTTC.

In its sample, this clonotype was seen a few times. The CDR3 nucleotides read TGTGCCAGCAGCTTCGGATCTAATGGCTACACCTTC. Encoded protein: CASSFGSNGYTF. The chain links TRBV7-3 to TRBJ1-2; D remains unclear. CDR3 length: 12 residues. Trimming stripped 3 bases from V and 6 bases from J, with 8 bases between. Germline assignment: CDR1 SGHTA and CDR2 FQGTGA.

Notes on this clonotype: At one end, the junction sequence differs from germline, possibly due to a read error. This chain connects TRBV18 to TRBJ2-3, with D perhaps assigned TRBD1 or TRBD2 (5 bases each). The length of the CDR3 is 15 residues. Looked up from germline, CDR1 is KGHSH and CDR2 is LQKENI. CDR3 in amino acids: CASSPRTGTTETQYF. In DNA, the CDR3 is TGTGCCAGCTCTCCACGGACGGGGACCACAGAGACGCAGTATTTT.

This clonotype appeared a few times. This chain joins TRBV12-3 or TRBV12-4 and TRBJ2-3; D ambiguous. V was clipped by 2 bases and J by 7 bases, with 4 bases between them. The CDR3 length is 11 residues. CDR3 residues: CASSLRHTQYF. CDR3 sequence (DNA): TGTGCCAGCAGTTTAAGGCATACGCAGTATTTT.

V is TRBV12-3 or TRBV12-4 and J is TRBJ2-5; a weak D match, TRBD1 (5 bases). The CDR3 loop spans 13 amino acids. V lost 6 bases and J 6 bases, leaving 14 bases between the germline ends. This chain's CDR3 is CASSPQGMKTQYF. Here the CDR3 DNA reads TGTGCCAGCAGCCCGCAGGGTATGAAGACCCAGTACTTC.

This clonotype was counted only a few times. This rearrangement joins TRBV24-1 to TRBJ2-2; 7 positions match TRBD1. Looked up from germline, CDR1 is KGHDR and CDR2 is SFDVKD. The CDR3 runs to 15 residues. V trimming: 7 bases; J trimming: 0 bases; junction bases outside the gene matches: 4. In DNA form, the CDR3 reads TGTGCCACCAGGGGACAGTCCGCGAACACCGGGGAGCTGTTTTTT. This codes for CATRGQSANTGELFF.

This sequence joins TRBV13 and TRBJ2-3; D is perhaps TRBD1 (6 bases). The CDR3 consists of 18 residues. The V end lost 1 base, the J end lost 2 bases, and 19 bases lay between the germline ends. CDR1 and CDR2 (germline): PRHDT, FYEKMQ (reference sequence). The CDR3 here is CASSLAGRGPPITDTQYF. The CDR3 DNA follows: TGTGCCAGCAGCTTAGCTGGCAGGGGACCACCTATCACAGATACGCAGTATTTT. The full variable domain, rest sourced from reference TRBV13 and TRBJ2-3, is AAGVIQSPRHLIKEKRETATLKCYPIPRHDTVYWYQQGPGQDPQFLISFYEKMQSDKGSIPDRFSAQQFSDYHSELNMSSLELGDSALYFCASSLAGRGPPITDTQYFGPGTRLTVL.

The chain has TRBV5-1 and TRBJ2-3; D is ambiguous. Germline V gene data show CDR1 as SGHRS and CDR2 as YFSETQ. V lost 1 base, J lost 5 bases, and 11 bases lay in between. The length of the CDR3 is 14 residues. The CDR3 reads CASSLLALRDTQYF. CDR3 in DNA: TGCGCCAGCAGCTTGCTCGCTTTGAGAGATACGCAGTATTTT.

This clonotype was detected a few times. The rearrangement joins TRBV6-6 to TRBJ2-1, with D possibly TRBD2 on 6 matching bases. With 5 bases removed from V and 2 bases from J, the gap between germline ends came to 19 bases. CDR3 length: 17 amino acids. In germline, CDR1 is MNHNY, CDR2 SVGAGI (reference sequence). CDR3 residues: CASSHRTGEAPYNEQFF. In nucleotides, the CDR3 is TGTGCCAGCAGTCACAGGACCGGGGAGGCACCCTACAATGAGCAGTTCTTC.